This T cell receptor (beta chain) was observed in a study of blood T cells in healthy people across ages. The wider study: Template switching captured about one barcoded beta molecule per two T cells.

Deletions cut 4 bases from V and 10 bases from J, with 17 bases between. Germline values: CDR1 MNHEY, CDR2 SVGAGI. This CDR3 is 14 amino acids long. Study-wide points: Higher diversity, along with more naive CD4+ cells, distinguished long-lived donors from aged donors. When one million T cells were used, diversity estimates were thought to be underestimates.

This clonotype was picked up a small number of times. Its specificity is not known. Sample-barcoded 5' priming and a J-beta primer mix drove a second PCR of roughly 7 to 11 cycles. TCRdb reprocessed the 5' RACE reads via MiXCR and lists one record per CDR3 protein. This sample has some 900,000 distinct CDR3 sequences, with about 44% found just once. The sequenced sample consisted of blood. The chain is built from TRBV6-5 and TRBJ2-1; D may be TRBD1 (5 bases). The sequence was obtained from a man aged 25 to 40 in good health. The CDR3 loop reads CASSSDIWAPEQFF. CDR3 DNA sequence: TGTGCCAGCAGTTCGGACATTTGGGCTCCCGAGCAGTTCTTC.